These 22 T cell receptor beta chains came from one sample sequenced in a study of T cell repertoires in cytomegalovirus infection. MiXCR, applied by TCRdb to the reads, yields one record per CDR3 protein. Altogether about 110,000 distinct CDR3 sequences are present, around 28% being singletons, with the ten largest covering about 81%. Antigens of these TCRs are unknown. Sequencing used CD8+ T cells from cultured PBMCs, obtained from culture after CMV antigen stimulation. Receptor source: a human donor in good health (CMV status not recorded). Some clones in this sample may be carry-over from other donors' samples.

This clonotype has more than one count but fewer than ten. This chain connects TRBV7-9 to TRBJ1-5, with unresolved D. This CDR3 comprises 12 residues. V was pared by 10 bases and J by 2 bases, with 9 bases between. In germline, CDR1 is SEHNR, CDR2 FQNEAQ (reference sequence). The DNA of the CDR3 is TGTGCCACCGGGGATGGCAATCAGCCCCAGCATTTT. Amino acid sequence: CATGDGNQPQHF.

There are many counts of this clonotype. CDR3 in DNA: TGTGCCAGCAGCTCATTCCGGGACAGCGACCGTGGGACCCAGTACTTC. As protein: CASSSFRDSDRGTQYF. J is TRBJ2-5 and V is TRBV7-7; TRBD1 matches 7 bases. Per the germline V gene, CDR1 is SSHAT and CDR2 is FNYEAQ (reference sequence). The CDR3 consists of 16 residues. V lost 4 bases to trimming and J lost 7 bases; unmatched junction nucleotides: 15.

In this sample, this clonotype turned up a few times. The CDR3 DNA reads TGTGCCAGTAGCTTGTCCCCTAACAATGAGCAGTTCTTC. It encodes CASSLSPNNEQFF. The chain carries TRBV19 and TRBJ2-1, with D unclear. Looked up from germline, CDR1 is LNHDA and CDR2 is SQIVND (reference sequence). This CDR3 is built from 13 residues. The V end was cut by 6 bases, the J end by 5 bases, with 11 bases between.

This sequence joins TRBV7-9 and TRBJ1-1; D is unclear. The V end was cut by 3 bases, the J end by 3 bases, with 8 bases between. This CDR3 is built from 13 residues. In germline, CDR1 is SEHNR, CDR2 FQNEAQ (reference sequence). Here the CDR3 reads CASSFGPDTEAFF. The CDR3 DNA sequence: TGTGCCAGCAGCTTCGGACCGGACACTGAAGCTTTCTTT. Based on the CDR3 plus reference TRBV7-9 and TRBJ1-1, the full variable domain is DTGVSQNPRHKITKRGQNVTFRCDPISEHNRLYWYRQTLGQGPEFLTYFQNEAQLEKSRLLSDRFSAERPKGSFSTLEIQRTEQGDSAMYLCASSFGPDTEAFFGQGTRLTVV.

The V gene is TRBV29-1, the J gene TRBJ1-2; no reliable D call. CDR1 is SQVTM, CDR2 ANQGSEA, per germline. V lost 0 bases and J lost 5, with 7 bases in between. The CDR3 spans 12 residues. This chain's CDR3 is CSVEDRAYGYTF. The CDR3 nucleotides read TGCAGCGTTGAAGATCGAGCGTATGGCTACACCTTC.

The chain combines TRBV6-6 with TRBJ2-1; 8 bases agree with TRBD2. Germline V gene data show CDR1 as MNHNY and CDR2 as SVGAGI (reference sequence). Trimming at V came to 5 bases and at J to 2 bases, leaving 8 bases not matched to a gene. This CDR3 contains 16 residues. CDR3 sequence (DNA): TGTGCCAGCAGTCACAACGGGGGGGCAGCCTACAATGAGCAGTTCTTC. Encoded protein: CASSHNGGAAYNEQFF.

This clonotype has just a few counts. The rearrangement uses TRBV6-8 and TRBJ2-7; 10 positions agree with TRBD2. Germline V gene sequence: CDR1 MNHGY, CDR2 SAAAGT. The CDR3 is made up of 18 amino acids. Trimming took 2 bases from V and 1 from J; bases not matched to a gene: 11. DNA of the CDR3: TGTGCCAGCAGTTACCGATTCTCCGGGACTAGCGATTCCTACGAGCAGTACTTC. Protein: CASSYRFSGTSDSYEQYF.

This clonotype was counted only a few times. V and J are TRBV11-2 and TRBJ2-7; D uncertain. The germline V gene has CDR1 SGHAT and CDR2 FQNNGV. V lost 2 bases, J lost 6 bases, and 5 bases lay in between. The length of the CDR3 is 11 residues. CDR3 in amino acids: CASSLTSEQYF. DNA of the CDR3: TGTGCCAGCAGCTTAACGTCCGAGCAGTACTTC.

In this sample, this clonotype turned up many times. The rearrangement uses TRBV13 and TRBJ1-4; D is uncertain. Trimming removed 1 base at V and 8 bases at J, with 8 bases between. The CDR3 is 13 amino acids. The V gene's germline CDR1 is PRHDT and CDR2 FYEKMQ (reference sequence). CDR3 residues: CASSLAGVEKLFF. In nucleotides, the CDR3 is TGTGCCAGCAGCTTAGCCGGCGTAGAAAAACTGTTTTTT. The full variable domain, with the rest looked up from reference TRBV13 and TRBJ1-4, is AAGVIQSPRHLIKEKRETATLKCYPIPRHDTVYWYQQGPGQDPQFLISFYEKMQSDKGSIPDRFSAQQFSDYHSELNMSSLELGDSALYFCASSLAGVEKLFFGSGTQLSVL.

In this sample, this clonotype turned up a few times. The CDR3: CASRVGSLVDTQYF. In DNA form, the CDR3 reads TGTGCCAGCAGAGTGGGGAGTCTCGTAGATACGCAGTATTTT. The rearrangement joins TRBV27 to TRBJ2-3; D is perhaps TRBD2 (5 bases). CDR1 and CDR2 (germline): MNHEY, SMNVEV (reference sequence). V lost 6 bases and J 5 bases, leaving 15 bases between the germline ends. CDR3 size: 14 residues.

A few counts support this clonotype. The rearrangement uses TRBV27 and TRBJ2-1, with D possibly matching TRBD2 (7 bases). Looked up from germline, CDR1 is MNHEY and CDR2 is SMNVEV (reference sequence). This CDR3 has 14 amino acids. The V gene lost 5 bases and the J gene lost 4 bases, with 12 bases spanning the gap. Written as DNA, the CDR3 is TGTGCCAGCAGTCCGCGGGGGCCGTACAATGAGCAGTTCTTC. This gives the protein CASSPRGPYNEQFF.

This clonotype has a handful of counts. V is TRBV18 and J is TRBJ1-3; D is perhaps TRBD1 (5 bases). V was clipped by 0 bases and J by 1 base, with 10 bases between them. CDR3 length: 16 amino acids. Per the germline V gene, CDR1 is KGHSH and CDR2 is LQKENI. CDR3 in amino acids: CASSPPGRSSGNTIYF. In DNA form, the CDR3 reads TGTGCCAGCTCACCACCGGGACGATCGTCTGGAAACACCATATATTTT.

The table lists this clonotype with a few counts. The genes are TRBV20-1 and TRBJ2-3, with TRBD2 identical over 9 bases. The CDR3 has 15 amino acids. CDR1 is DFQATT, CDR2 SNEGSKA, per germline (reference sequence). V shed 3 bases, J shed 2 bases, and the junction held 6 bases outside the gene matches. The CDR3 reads CSASGTSPHTDTQYF. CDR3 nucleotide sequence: TGCAGTGCTAGCGGGACTAGCCCCCACACAGATACGCAGTATTTT.

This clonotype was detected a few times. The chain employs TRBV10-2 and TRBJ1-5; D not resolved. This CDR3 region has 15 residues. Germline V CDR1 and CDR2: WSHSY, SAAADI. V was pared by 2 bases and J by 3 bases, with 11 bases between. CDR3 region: CASSEEVGLNQPQHF. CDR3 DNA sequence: TGCGCCAGCAGTGAGGAGGTAGGGCTCAATCAGCCCCAGCATTTT.

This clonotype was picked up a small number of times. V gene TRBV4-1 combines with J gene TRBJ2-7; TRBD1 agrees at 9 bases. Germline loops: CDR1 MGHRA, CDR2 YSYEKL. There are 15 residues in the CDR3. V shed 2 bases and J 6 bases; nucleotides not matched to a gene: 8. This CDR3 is CASSQLGTGPFEQYF. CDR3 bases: TGCGCCAGCAGCCAACTAGGGACAGGGCCGTTCGAGCAGTACTTC.

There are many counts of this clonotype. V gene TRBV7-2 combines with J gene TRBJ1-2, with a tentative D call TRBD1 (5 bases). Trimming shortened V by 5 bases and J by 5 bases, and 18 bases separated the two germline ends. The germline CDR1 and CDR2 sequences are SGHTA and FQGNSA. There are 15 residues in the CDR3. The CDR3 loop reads CASSPRDRLLYGYTF. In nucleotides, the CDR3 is TGTGCCAGCAGCCCCCGGGACCGGCTCCTTTATGGCTACACCTTC.

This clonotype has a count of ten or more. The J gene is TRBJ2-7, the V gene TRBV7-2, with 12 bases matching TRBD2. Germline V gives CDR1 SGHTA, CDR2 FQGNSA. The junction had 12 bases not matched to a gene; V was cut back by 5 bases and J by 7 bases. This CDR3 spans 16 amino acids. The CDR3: CASSQIRLAGAGEQYF. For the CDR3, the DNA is TGTGCCAGCAGCCAAATAAGACTAGCGGGGGCGGGGGAGCAGTACTTC. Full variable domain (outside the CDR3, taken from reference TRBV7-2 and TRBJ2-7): GAGVSQSPSNKVTEKGKDVELRCDPISGHTALYWYRQSLGQGLEFLIYFQGNSAPDKSGLPSDRFSAERTGGSVSTLTIQRTQQEDSAVYLCASSQIRLAGAGEQYFGPGTRLTVT.

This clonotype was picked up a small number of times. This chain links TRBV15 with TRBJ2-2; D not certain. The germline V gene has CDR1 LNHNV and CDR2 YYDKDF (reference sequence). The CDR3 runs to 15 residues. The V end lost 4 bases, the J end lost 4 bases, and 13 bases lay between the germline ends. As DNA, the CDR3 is TGTGCCACCAGCACAAGTGGGTGGGGCACCGGGGAGCTGTTTTTT. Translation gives CATSTSGWGTGELFF.

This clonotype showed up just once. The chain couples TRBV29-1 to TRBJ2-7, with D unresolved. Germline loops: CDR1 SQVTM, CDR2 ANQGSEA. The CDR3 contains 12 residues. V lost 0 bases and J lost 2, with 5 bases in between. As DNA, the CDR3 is TGCAGCGTTGAAGACGCAGCCTACGAGCAGTACTTC. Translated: CSVEDAAYEQYF.

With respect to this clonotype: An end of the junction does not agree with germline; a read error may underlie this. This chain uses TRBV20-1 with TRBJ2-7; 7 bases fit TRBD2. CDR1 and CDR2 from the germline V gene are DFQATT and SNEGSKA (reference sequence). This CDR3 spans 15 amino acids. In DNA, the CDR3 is TGCAGTGCTGGAGATTTGGAACGGGGGGCCTACGAGCAGTACTTC. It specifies CSAGDLERGAYEQYF.

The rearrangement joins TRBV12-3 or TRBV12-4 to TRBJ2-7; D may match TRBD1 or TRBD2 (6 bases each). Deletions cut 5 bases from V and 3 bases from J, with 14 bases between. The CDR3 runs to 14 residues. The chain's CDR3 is CASSPEGGYYEQYF. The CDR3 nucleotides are TGTGCCAGCAGTCCAGAGGGGGGCTACTACGAGCAGTACTTC.

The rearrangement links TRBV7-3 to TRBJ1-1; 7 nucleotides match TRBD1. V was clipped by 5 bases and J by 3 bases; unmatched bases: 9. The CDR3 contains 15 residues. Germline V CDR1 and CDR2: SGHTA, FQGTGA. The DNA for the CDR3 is TGTGCCAGCAGCCACCTCGGAACAGGGGACACTGAAGCTTTCTTT. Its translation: CASSHLGTGDTEAFF.